The sequence of this T cell receptor (beta chain) was determined in a study of tumor and adjacent non-tumor tissue in lung cancer. Study at large: The cohort had approximately 13 adenocarcinoma, 2 squamous cell and 1 small cell patients.

The V gene lost 6 bases and the J gene lost 6 bases, with 11 bases spanning the gap. Germline assignment: CDR1 SGHDN and CDR2 FVKESK. The CDR3 is 12 residues long. With regard to this clonotype: This may arise from a read error, as a much more abundant clone is one base away.

The library came from three nested PCR rounds adapted from ARM-PCR protocols. TCRdb fed the multiplex PCR reads into MiXCR, producing one record per CDR3 protein. The table has roughly 76,000 distinct CDR3 sequences, approximately 71% seen once. This sample's RNA came from whole unsorted tissue. Chemotherapy-naive patients with new lung cancer underwent thoracic surgery in China, August–late 2014. V gene TRBV14 combines with J gene TRBJ1-2, with D maybe TRBD1 (5 bases). The clonotype originates from a woman aged 65 to 85 with non-small cell lung cancer. Sequencing was performed on lung tumor tissue. CDR3 nucleotide sequence: TGTGCCAGCAGTTCCCTAGGGGATGGCTACACCTTC. Its protein is CASSSLGDGYTF.